The 8 T cell receptor beta chains in this list originate from one sample, sequenced in a study of cytomegalovirus exposure and HLA in healthy donors. Both 60 Vbeta primers and 13 Jbeta primers went into the PCR. Libraries were prepared by immunoSEQ multiplex PCR; TCRdb keeps only in-frame clonotypes and omits some of them. The sample contains 70,000 to 95,000 clones, 76% of which appear only once. The sample taken for sequencing was PBMCs. Every receptor here comes from a man aged 25 to 40 in good health and CMV-seropositive.

The chain is built from TRBV7-9 and TRBJ2-7, with 8 nucleotides matching TRBD2. The CDR3 has 11 residues. The V and J ends lost 5 bases and 7 bases, in that order; junction bases with no gene match: 1. Germline assignment: CDR1 SEHNR and CDR2 FQNEAQ (reference sequence). CDR3: CASSPGGEQYF. In nucleotides, the CDR3 is TGTGCCAGCAGCCCGGGGGGGGAGCAGTACTTC.

This chain uses TRBV11-2 with TRBJ2-3, with 8 bases fitting TRBD2. The CDR3 extends over 16 amino acids. Germline lookup yields CDR1 SGHAT and CDR2 FQNNGV. Losses at the gene ends were 1 base for V and 4 bases for J; bases not matched to a gene: 7. CDR3 nucleotide sequence: TGTGCCAGCAGCTTAGGGTCCAGCGGGGGATCAGATACGCAGTATTTT. It yields the protein CASSLGSSGGSDTQYF.

This chain connects TRBV6-1 to TRBJ1-2; TRBD1 matches at 8 bases. V shed 4 bases, J shed 8 bases, and the junction held 6 bases outside the gene matches. This CDR3 has 13 residues. The germline V gene encodes CDR1 MNHNS and CDR2 SASEGT. Here the CDR3 DNA reads TGTGCCAGCAGTGGATCCAGGGACAGGGGCTACACCTTC. Encoded protein: CASSGSRDRGYTF.

This clone was found a few times. The J gene is TRBJ2-3, the V gene TRBV7-2, with D possibly being TRBD2 (5 bases). Between the trimmed V and J ends, which lost 9 bases and 2 bases, there was a span of 12 bases. The CDR3 sequence is 13 residues long. Germline V CDR1 and CDR2: SGHTA, FQGNSA. The DNA of the CDR3 is TGTGCCAGTCGGGCTAGCTCCACAGATACGCAGTATTTT. This encodes CASRASSTDTQYF.

This chain links TRBV29-1 with TRBJ1-2; 8 bases map to TRBD1. This CDR3 contains 12 residues. The germline V gene encodes CDR1 SQVTM and CDR2 ANQGSEA. V lost 6 bases, J lost 8 bases, and 8 bases stayed unmatched. In DNA form, the CDR3 reads TGCAGCGTAGCTACAGGGGGGAGCGGCTACACCTTC. Amino acids: CSVATGGSGYTF.

In regard to this clone: A junction boundary mismatches the germline segment, possibly from a read error. The chain recombines TRBV7-9 with TRBJ1-2; 7 bases line up with TRBD1. Germline loops: CDR1 SEHNR, CDR2 FQNEAQ (reference sequence). The CDR3 covers 11 residues. The CDR3 nucleotides read TGTGCCAGCAGCTACTGGGACAGTTTCTACTTC. Residues: CASSYWDSFYF.

This chain connects TRBV10-3 to TRBJ1-4; D perhaps matches TRBD1 (5 bases). Per the germline V gene, CDR1 is ENHRY and CDR2 is SYGVKD. V lost 5 bases, J lost 2 bases, and 12 bases lay in between. The CDR3 runs 15 residues. CDR3 residues: CAISREQGTNEKLFF. The DNA of the CDR3 is TGTGCCATCAGTAGAGAGCAGGGTACTAATGAAAAACTGTTTTTT.

This chain joins TRBV5-4 and TRBJ2-7, with 7 bases matching TRBD1. The V segment lost 7 bases and the J segment 3 bases; nucleotides outside the gene matches: 10. The CDR3 has 14 residues. The germline gives CDR1 SGHNT, CDR2 YYREEE (reference sequence). This CDR3 reads CASSVQGQIYEQYF. The DNA of the CDR3 is TGTGCCAGCTCGGTCCAGGGACAGATCTACGAGCAGTACTTC.